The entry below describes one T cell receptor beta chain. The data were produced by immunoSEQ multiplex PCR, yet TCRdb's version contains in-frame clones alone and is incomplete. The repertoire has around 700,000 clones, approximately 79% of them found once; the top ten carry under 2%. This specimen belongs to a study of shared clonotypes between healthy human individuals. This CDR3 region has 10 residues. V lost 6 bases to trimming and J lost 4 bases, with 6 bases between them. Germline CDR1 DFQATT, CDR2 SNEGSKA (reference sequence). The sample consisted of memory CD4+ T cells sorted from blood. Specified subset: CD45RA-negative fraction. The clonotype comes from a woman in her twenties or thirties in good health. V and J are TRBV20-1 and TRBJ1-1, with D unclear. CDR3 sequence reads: CSAPLTEAFF. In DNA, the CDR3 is TGCAGTGCGCCCCTCACTGAAGCTTTCTTT.